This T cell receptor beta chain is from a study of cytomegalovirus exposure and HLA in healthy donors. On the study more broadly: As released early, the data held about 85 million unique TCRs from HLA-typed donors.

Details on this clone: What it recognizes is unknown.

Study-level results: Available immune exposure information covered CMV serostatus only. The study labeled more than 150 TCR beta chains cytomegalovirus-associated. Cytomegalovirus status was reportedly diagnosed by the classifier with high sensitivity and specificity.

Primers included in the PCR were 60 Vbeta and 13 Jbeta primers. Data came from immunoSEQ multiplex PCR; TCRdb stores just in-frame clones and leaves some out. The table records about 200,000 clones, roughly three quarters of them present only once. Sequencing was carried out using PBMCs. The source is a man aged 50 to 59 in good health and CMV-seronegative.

CDR3 DNA: TGTGCCAGCAGCCAAGATTGGGGACTAGCGGGAGGCCCCCGGTGGTCCCAGTACTTC. Amino acids: CASSQDWGLAGGPRWSQYF. The rearrangement joins TRBV14 to TRBJ2-5; 15 nucleotides align to TRBD2. The CDR3 runs 19 residues. The ends lost 0 bases at V and 9 bases at J; junction bases unmatched: 14. Germline CDR1 SGHDN, CDR2 FVKESK.